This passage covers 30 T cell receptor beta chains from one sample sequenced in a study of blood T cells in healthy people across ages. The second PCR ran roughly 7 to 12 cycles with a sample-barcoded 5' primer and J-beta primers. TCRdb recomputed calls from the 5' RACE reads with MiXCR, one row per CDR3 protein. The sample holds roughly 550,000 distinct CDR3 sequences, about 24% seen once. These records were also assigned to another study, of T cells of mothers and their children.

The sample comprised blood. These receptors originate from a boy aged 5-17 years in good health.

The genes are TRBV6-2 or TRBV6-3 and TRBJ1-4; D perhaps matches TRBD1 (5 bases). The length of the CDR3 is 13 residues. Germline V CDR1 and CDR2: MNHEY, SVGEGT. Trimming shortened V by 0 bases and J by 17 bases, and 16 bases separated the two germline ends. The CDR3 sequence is CASSYSTITTAFF. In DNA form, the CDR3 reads TGTGCCAGCAGTTACTCGACCATCACGACAGCATTTTTT.

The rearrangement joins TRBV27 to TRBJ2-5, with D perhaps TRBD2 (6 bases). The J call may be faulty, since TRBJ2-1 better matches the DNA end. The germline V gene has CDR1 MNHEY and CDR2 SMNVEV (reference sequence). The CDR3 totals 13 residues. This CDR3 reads CASSVRGKNEQFF. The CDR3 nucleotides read TGTGCCAGCAGCGTCCGGGGGAAGAATGAGCAGTTCTTC.

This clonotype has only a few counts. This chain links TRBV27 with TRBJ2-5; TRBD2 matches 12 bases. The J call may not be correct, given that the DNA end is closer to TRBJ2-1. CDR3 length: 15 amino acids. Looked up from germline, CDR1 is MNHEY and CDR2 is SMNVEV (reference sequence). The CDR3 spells CASSPGTSGHNEQFF. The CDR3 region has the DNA TGTGCCAGCAGTCCCGGGACTAGCGGGCACAATGAGCAGTTCTTC.

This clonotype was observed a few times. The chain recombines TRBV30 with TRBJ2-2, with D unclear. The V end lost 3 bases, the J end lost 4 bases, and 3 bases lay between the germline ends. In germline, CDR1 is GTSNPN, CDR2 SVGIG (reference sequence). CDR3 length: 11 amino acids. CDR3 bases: TGTGCCTGGAGGGCCACCGGGGAGCTGTTTTTT. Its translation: CAWRATGELFF.

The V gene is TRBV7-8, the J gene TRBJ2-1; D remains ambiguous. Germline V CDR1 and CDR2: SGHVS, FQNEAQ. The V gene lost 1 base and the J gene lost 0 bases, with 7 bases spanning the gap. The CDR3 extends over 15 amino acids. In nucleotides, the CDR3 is TGTGCCAGCAGCTTAGACTCCCGCTCCTACAATGAGCAGTTCTTC. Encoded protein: CASSLDSRSYNEQFF.

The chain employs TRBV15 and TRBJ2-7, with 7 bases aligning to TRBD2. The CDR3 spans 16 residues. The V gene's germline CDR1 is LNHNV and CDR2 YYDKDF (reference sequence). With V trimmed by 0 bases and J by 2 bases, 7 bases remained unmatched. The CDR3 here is CATSRDGPSGTYEQYF. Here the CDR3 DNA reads TGTGCCACCAGCAGAGATGGTCCTAGCGGAACCTACGAGCAGTACTTC.

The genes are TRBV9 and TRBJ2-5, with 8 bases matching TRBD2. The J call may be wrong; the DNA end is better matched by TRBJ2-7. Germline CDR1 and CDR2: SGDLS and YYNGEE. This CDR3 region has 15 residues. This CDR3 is CASSLTPGLGYEQYF. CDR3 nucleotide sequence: TGTGCCAGCAGCCTCACTCCGGGACTAGGTTACGAGCAGTACTTC.

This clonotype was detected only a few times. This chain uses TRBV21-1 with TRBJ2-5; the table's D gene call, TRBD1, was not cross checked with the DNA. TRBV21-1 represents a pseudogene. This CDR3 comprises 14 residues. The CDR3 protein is CASSKNWTRETQYF. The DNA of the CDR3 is TGTGCCAGCAGCAAAAATTGGACCCGGGAGACCCAGTACTTC.

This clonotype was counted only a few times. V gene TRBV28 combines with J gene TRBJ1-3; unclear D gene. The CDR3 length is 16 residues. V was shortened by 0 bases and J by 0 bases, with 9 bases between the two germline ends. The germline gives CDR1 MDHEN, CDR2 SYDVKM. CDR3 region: CASSLWVGSSGNTIYF. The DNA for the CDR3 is TGTGCCAGCAGTTTATGGGTCGGTAGCTCTGGAAACACCATATATTTT.

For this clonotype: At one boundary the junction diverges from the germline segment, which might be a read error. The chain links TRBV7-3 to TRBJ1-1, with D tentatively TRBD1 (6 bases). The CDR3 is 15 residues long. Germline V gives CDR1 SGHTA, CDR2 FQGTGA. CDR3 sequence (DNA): TGTGCCAGCAGCTTAATCGGGGGCGCTGACACCGAAGCTTTCTTT. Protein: CASSLIGGADTEAFF.

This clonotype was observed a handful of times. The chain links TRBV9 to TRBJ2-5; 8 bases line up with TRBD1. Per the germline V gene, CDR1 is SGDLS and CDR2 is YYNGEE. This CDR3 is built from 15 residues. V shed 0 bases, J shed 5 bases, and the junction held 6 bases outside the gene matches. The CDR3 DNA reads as TGTGCCAGCAGCGTAGGGACAGGGATCGGGGAGACCCAGTACTTC. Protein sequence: CASSVGTGIGETQYF.

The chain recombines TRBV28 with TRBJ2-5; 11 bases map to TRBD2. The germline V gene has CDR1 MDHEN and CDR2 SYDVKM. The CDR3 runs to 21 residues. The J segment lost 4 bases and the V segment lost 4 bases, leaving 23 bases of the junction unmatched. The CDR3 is CASSSPKGGLLAGGLPETQYF. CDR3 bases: TGTGCCAGCAGTTCCCCCAAAGGGGGGCTGCTAGCGGGAGGCCTTCCAGAGACCCAGTACTTC.

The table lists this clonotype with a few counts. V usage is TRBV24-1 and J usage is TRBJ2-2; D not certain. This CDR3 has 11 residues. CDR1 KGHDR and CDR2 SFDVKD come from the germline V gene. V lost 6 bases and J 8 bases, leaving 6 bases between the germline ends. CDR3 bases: TGTGCCACCAGTTATGTGGGGGAGCTGTTTTTT. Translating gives CATSYVGELFF.

The CDR3 DNA is TGTGCCAGCTCACCTTATGGCGGGGACGAGCAGTACTTC. Translated, it gives CASSPYGGDEQYF. V is TRBV18 and J is TRBJ2-5; possible D gene TRBD2, 6 bases. TRBJ2-7 matches the DNA end more closely, so the J call is doubtful. Germline V gene data show CDR1 as KGHSH and CDR2 as LQKENI. This CDR3 has 13 amino acids.

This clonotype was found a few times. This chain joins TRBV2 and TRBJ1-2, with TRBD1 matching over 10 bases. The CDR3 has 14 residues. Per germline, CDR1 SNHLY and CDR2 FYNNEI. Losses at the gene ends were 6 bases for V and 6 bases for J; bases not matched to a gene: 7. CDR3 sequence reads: CASRYGTGEDGYTF. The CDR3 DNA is TGTGCCAGCAGATACGGGACAGGGGAGGATGGCTACACCTTC.

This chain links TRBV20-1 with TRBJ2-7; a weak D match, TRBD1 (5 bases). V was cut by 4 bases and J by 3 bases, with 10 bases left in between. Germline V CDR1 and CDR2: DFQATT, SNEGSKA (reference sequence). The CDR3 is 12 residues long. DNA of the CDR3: TGCAGTGCTAATGACAGAAACTACGAGCAGTACTTC. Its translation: CSANDRNYEQYF.

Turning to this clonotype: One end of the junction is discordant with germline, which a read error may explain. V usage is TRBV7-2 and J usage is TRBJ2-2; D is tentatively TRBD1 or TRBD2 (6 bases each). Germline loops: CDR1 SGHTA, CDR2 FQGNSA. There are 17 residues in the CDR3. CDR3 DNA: TGTGCCAGCAGCCAAAGGGCCCCGGGGGCGAACACCAGGGAGCTGTTTTTT. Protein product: CASSQRAPGANTRELFF.

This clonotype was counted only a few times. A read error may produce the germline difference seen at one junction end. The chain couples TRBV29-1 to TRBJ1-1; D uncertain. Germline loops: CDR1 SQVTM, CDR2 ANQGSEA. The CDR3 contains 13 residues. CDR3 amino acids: CSVEERVNTDAFF. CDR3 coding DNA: TGCAGCGTTGAAGAGAGGGTAAACACTGACGCTTTCTTT.

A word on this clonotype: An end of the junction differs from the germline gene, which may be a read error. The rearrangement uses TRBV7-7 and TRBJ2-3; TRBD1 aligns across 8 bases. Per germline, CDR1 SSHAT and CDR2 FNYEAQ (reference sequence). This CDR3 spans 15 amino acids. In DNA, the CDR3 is TGTGCTAGCAGCGCACAAACAGGGGGAATGGATACGCAGTATTTT. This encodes CASSAQTGGMDTQYF. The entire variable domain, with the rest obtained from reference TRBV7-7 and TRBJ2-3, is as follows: GAGVSQSPRYKVTKRGQDVTLRCDPISSHATLYWYQQALGQGPEFLTYFNYEAQPDKSGLPSDRFSAERPEGSISTLTIQRTEQRDSAMYRCASSAQTGGMDTQYFGPGTRLTVL.

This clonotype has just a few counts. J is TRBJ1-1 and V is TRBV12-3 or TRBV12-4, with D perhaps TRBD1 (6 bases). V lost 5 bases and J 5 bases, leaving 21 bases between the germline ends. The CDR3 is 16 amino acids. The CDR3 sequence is CASSDLQGRGRTEAFF. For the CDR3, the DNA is TGTGCCAGCAGTGACCTTCAGGGTAGGGGGAGAACTGAAGCTTTCTTT.

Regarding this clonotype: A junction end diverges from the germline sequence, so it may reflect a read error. The CDR3 DNA is TGTGCCACCAGCGGAGAGACAGGTTGGGGGAACGAGCAGTACTTC. Translated, it gives CATSGETGWGNEQYF. The chain joins TRBV15 to TRBJ2-5, with D maybe TRBD1 (6 bases). Near its end, the DNA agrees better with TRBJ2-7, so the J call may be wrong. Germline V gene lookup returns CDR1 LNHNV and CDR2 YYDKDF (reference sequence). This CDR3 is 15 amino acids long.

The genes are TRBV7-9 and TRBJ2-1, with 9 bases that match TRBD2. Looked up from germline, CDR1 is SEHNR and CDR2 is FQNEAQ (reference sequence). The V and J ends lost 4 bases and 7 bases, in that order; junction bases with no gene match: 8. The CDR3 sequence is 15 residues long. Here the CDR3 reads CASSSIAGDSNEQFF. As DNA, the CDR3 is TGTGCCAGCAGCTCCATAGCGGGAGATTCGAATGAGCAGTTCTTC.

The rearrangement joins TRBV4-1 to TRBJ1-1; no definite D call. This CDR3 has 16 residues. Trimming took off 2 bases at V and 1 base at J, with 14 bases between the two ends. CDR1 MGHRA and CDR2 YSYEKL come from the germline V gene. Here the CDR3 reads CASSQLRQAKNTEAFF. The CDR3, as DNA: TGCGCCAGCAGCCAACTTCGACAAGCTAAGAACACTGAAGCTTTCTTT.

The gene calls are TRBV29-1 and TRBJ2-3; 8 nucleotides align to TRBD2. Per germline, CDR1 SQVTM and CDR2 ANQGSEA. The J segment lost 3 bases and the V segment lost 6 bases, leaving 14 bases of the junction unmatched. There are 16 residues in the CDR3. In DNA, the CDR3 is TGCAGCGTCGCCCCCGGGACTAGTTCCCTAACAGATACGCAGTATTTT. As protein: CSVAPGTSSLTDTQYF.

The CDR3 DNA reads as TGTGCCATCAGTGACCACGGGGCGGGGGACAGGGGCCACTATGGCTACACCTTC. It yields the protein CAISDHGAGDRGHYGYTF. This sequence joins TRBV10-3 and TRBJ1-2; 10 positions match TRBD1. The CDR3 contains 18 residues. The germline V gene has CDR1 ENHRY and CDR2 SYGVKD. The V segment lost 3 bases and the J segment 3 bases; nucleotides outside the gene matches: 13.

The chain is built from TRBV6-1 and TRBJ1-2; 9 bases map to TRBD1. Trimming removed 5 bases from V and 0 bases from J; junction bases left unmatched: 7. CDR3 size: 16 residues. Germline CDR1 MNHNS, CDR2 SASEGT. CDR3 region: CASSPDRGSANYGYTF. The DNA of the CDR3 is TGTGCCAGCAGTCCGGACAGGGGAAGTGCTAACTATGGCTACACCTTC.

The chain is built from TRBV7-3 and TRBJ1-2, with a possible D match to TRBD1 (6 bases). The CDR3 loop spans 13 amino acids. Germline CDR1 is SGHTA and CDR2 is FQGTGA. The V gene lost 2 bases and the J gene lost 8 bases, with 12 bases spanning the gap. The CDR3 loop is CASSLAGQGGYTF. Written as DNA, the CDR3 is TGTGCCAGCAGCTTAGCGGGACAAGGGGGCTACACCTTC.

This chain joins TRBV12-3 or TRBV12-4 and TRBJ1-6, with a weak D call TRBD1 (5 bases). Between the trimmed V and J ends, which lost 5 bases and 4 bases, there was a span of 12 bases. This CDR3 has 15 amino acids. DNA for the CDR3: TGTGCCAGCAGTCGGGACTTCGGTTATAATTCACCCCTCCACTTT. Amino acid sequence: CASSRDFGYNSPLHF.

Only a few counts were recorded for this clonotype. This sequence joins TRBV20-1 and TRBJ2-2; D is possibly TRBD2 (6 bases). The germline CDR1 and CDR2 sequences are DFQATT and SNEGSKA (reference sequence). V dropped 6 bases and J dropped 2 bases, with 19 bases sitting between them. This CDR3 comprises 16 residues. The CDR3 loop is CSAEAEGRFNTGELFF. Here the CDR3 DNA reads TGCAGTGCAGAGGCGGAGGGGCGATTTAACACCGGGGAGCTGTTTTTT.

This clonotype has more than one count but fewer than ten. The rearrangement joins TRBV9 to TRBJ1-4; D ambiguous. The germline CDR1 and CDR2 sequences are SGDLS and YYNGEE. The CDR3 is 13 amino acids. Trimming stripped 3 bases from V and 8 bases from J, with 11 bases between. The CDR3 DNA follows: TGTGCCAGCAGCGCAAGGACGGAAGAAAAACTGTTTTTT. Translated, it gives CASSARTEEKLFF.